This T cell receptor (beta chain) originates from a study of CD4+ T cells in melanoma. As concerns this clone: The antigen is unknown.

Libraries were prepared by immunoSEQ multiplex PCR; TCRdb keeps only in-frame clonotypes and omits some of them. The profile shows more than 110,000 clones, around 90% of them singletons. Study observations and caveats: Reportedly, melanoma neoantigen-specific CD4+ T cells showed varied differentiation states. CD8+ T cell, macrophage and B cell function reportedly correlated with neoantigen-specific CD4+ T cells.

The receptor was derived from a human donor with melanoma.

This CDR3 reads CAWRLAGISQETQYF. The CDR3 DNA reads TGTGCCTGGAGACTAGCGGGGATATCACAAGAGACCCAGTACTTC. The chain employs TRBV30 and TRBJ2-5, with 10 bases matching TRBD2. The CDR3 spans 15 residues. The V gene end was trimmed by 3 bases and the J gene end by 2 bases; junction bases not matched to a gene: 6. Germline CDR1 is GTSNPN and CDR2 is SVGIG (reference sequence).